This T cell receptor beta chain was identified during a study of blood T cells in healthy people across ages. Study as a whole: For every two T cells, template switching captured about one barcoded beta molecule.

Combining a sample-barcoded 5' primer with a J-beta primer mix, a second PCR ran for roughly 7 to 12 cycles. Every cDNA was tagged by a template-switch adaptor with 12 random nucleotides. TCRdb reanalysed the 5' RACE reads using MiXCR and keeps one entry per CDR3 protein. The profile shows hundreds of thousands of distinct CDR3 sequences, around 49% of them singletons. General observations from the study: Calculation of diversity from one million T cells yielded estimates considered to be underestimates.

There are 12 residues in the CDR3. Between the trimmed V and J ends, which lost 6 bases and 4 bases, there was a span of 8 bases. CDR1 and CDR2 from the germline V gene are LGHDT and YNNKEL (reference sequence). This clonotype was recorded a few times. Its antigen is still unknown. The V gene is TRBV3-1, the J gene TRBJ2-3; D gene uncertain. What was sequenced was blood. This receptor was taken from a woman aged 55-70 years in good health. This CDR3 is CASRLKSDTQYF. The DNA of the CDR3 is TGTGCCAGCAGACTAAAGTCAGATACGCAGTATTTT.